These 5 T cell receptor beta chains were sequenced from one sample in a study of cytomegalovirus exposure and HLA in healthy donors. Sequencing used immunoSEQ multiplex PCR; TCRdb keeps in-frame clones, though not all of them. The repertoire consists of approximately 140,000 clones, with approximately 86% occurring once and the leading ten covering 7.9%. What was sequenced was PBMCs. The receptors here all came from a woman aged 18-35 years in good health and CMV-seropositive.

This chain connects TRBV7-2 to TRBJ2-1, with D possibly being TRBD2 (7 bases). Trimming pared 1 base from V and 10 bases from J, leaving 14 bases between. This CDR3 comprises 14 residues. The germline V gene encodes CDR1 SGHTA and CDR2 FQGNSA. This CDR3 is CASSLVGGRWEQFF. CDR3 DNA sequence: TGTGCCAGCAGCTTAGTGGGGGGGCGCTGGGAGCAGTTCTTC.

V usage is TRBV28 and J usage is TRBJ2-1; 12 bases fit TRBD2. CDR1 is MDHEN and CDR2 is SYDVKM in the germline V gene. The CDR3 consists of 15 residues. Trimming at V came to 4 bases and at J to 6 bases, leaving 4 bases not matched to a gene. CDR3 sequence: CASSYSSGRGNEQFF. The CDR3 nucleotides are TGTGCCAGCAGTTACTCTAGCGGGAGGGGCAATGAGCAGTTCTTC.

Note on this clone: Distinct nucleotide sequences in the sample also encode this CDR3. The rearrangement links TRBV6-5 to TRBJ1-2; TRBD1 might be the D (5 bases). V was cut by 7 bases and J by 8 bases, with 14 bases left in between. Germline lookup yields CDR1 MNHEY and CDR2 SVGAGI. CDR3 length equals 12 residues. DNA for the CDR3: TGTGCCAGCAATCGGCAGGGAGGCGGCTACACCTTC. It codes for CASNRQGGGYTF.

In this sample, this clone turned up once. The chain employs TRBV18 and TRBJ2-3; 7 nucleotides agree with TRBD1. Germline loops: CDR1 KGHSH, CDR2 LQKENI. V lost 5 bases to trimming and J lost 1 base; unmatched junction nucleotides: 6. CDR3 length: 15 residues. The CDR3 DNA reads TGTGCCAGCTCATTTGACAGGGACCGCACAGATACGCAGTATTTT. Its translation: CASSFDRDRTDTQYF.

V and J are TRBV5-1 and TRBJ2-5; maybe TRBD1 (5 bases). CDR1 and CDR2 from the germline V gene are SGHRS and YFSETQ. Trimming cost V 7 bases and J 2 bases, with 27 bases left between them. The length of the CDR3 is 18 residues. DNA for the CDR3: TGCGCCAGCCAGAGCCTGGGTTTGCGTACAGGCCATCAAGAGACCCAGTACTTC. As protein: CASQSLGLRTGHQETQYF.